This T cell receptor beta chain was obtained from a study of OX40 agonist ivuxolimab in advanced cancers. Overall study results and limits: Averaged across samples, CD8+ T cells carried more expanded clones than CD4+ did.

Sequenced by immunoSEQ multiplex PCR; TCRdb stores in-frame clones only, minus some. The sample has 15,000 to 20,000 clones, less than 85% seen once. Remarks on this clone: The antigen remains unidentified.

CDR3 length: 13 amino acids. Looked up from germline, CDR1 is LNHDA and CDR2 is SQIVND (reference sequence). V lost 2 bases and J lost 5, with 9 bases in between. The source was CD4+ or CD8+ T cells sorted from blood, collected in a trial of the OX40 agonist ivuxolimab. The chain recombines TRBV19 with TRBJ1-1; D is unresolved. The TCR sequence derives from an adult with an advanced solid tumor such as melanoma, head and neck, liver or kidney cancer. This CDR3 reads CASSIITWTEAFF. In DNA form, the CDR3 reads TGTGCCAGTAGTATAATCACCTGGACTGAAGCTTTCTTT.